Included here is one TCR beta chain sequence, with context. Germline assignment: CDR1 GTSNPN and CDR2 SVGIG (reference sequence). CDR3 length: 13 amino acids. The V end was cut by 5 bases, the J end by 2 bases, with 10 bases between. The sample originates from a study of blood T cell repertoires in COVID-19. The overall study: The study drew acute and convalescent COVID-19 samples from the United States, Italy and Spain. Sample material is recorded as cDNA or gDNA derived from T cells, B-cell-depleted T cells, or PBMCs.

This table comes from immunoSEQ multiplex PCR, and its TCRdb copy is limited to in-frame clones, with some not included. The sample holds 250,000 or so clones; roughly 86% are singletons and the top ten take around 9%. This receptor was identified in a man aged 35 to 55 with active or convalescent COVID-19. Sequenced sample: peripheral blood. The V gene is TRBV30, the J gene TRBJ1-5; perhaps TRBD1 as D (5 bases). This chain's CDR3 is CAWGAEGNQPQHF. The CDR3, as DNA: TGTGCCTGGGGGGCGGAAGGCAATCAGCCCCAGCATTTT.